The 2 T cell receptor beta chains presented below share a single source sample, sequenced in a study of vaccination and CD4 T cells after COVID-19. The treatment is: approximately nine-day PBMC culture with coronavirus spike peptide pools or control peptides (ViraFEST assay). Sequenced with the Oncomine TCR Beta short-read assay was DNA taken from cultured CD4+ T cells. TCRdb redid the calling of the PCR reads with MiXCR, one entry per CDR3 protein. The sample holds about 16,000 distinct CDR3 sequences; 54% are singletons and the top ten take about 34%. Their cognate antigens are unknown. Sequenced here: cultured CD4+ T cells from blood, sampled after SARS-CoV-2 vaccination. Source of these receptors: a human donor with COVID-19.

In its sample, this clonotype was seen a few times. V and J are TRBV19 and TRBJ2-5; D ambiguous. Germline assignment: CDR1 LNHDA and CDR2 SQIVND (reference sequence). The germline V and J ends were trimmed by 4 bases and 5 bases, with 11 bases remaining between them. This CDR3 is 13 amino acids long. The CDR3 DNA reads TGTGCCAGTAGTAACGGACCTTATGAGACCCAGTACTTC. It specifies CASSNGPYETQYF.

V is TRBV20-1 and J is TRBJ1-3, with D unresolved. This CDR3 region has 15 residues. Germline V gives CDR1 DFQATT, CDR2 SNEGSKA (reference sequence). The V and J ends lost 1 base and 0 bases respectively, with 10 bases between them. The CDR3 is CSARVTADSGNTIYF. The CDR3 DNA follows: TGCAGTGCTAGAGTTACAGCCGACTCTGGAAACACCATATATTTT.